The T cell receptor (beta chain) under discussion was sequenced for a study of blood T cell repertoires in COVID-19. On the study more broadly: COVID-19 samples from acute and convalescent phases originated in the United States, Italy and Spain. In each case, the material was cDNA or gDNA derived from T cells, B-cell-depleted T cells, or PBMCs.

In the original processing: For nucleated cells, counts were estimated from reference gene primer amplification. The data were produced by immunoSEQ multiplex PCR, yet TCRdb's version contains in-frame clones alone and is incomplete. That table gives V, J and clone size, and the DNA gave D and trimming. This table has 45,000 to 65,000 clones, 85% to 95% appearing once. Germline assignment: CDR1 KGHDR and CDR2 SFDVKD. This CDR3 spans 14 amino acids. The V and J ends lost 4 bases and 9 bases respectively, with 12 bases between them. The chain uses TRBV24-1 and TRBJ1-6; D gene uncertain. Sequenced material: peripheral blood. The TCR sequence derives from a human donor in a cohort sampled during active COVID-19. As DNA, the CDR3 is TGTGCCACCAGTGAGGCCCCAGGAGGTTCACCCCTCCACTTT. Its translation: CATSEAPGGSPLHF.